The next 8 T cell receptor beta chains were all read from a single sample in a study of T-cell memory formation after mild COVID-19. One entry per CDR3 protein results from TCRdb running MiXCR on the 5' RACE reads. The sample shows approximately 210,000 distinct CDR3 sequences, under 12% of them seen only once. The sequencing sample was made of PBMCs or a T cell subset sorted from them (not recorded which). These receptors originate from a man aged 18-30 years who had mild COVID-19 (a few samples of this study predate the infection). Cell type and time point are not known.

This clonotype was counted only a few times. This sequence joins TRBV5-5 and TRBJ1-5, with D unresolved. This CDR3 has 12 residues. V lost 4 bases, J lost 2 bases, and 4 bases lay in between. Looked up from germline, CDR1 is SGHKS and CDR2 is YYEKEE (reference sequence). CDR3 nucleotides: TGTGCCAGCAGCGGGGGCAATCAGCCCCAGCATTTT. Its translation: CASSGGNQPQHF.

In its sample, this clonotype was seen many times. The CDR3 loop reads CATRQGGGINSPLHF. The CDR3, as DNA: TGCGCCACCCGACAGGGAGGGGGGATAAATTCACCCCTCCACTTT. The V call is TRBV4-1, the J call TRBJ1-6; 7 positions agree with TRBD1. The CDR3 is made up of 15 amino acids. Per germline, CDR1 MGHRA and CDR2 YSYEKL. Trimming took 10 bases from V and 7 from J; bases not matched to a gene: 13.

The chain joins TRBV7-2 to TRBJ2-3; 11 positions match TRBD2. The CDR3 spans 16 residues. V shed 1 base, J shed 4 bases, and the junction held 4 bases outside the gene matches. The V gene's germline CDR1 is SGHTA and CDR2 FQGNSA. DNA of the CDR3: TGTGCCAGCAGCTTAGGCGTTAGCGGGGGGGCAGATACGCAGTATTTT. Protein product: CASSLGVSGGADTQYF. The full variable domain, in which reference TRBV7-2 and TRBJ2-3 provide the parts outside the CDR3, is GAGVSQSPSNKVTEKGKDVELRCDPISGHTALYWYRQSLGQGLEFLIYFQGNSAPDKSGLPSDRFSAERTGGSVSTLTIQRTQQEDSAVYLCASSLGVSGGADTQYFGPGTRLTVL.

This clonotype was seen only a few times. This sequence joins TRBV6-2 or TRBV6-3 and TRBJ2-7; 7 bases agree with TRBD1. V shed 6 bases and J 3 bases; nucleotides not matched to a gene: 8. CDR1 and CDR2 (germline): MNHEY, SVGEGT. The CDR3 contains 14 residues. The CDR3 coding sequence is TGTGCCAGCAGACGAAGGGGGCCAAGCTACGAGCAGTACGTC. Translation gives CASRRRGPSYEQYV.

This clonotype was detected only a few times. The chain is built from TRBV20-1 and TRBJ1-5, with 9 bases fitting TRBD1. The CDR3 length is 14 residues. Trimming removed 5 bases from V and 4 bases from J; junction bases left unmatched: 6. Germline V gives CDR1 DFQATT, CDR2 SNEGSKA (reference sequence). This CDR3 is CSAGQGNPNQPQHF. DNA for the CDR3: TGCAGTGCTGGACAGGGGAATCCAAATCAGCCCCAGCATTTT.

This chain uses TRBV6-2 or TRBV6-3 with TRBJ1-2, with 7 bases lining up with TRBD1. The germline CDR1 and CDR2 sequences are MNHEY and SVGEGT. J was trimmed by 2 bases and V by 6 bases; bases with no gene match: 9. The CDR3 is 15 amino acids. The CDR3 protein is CASSDEWGQNYGYTF. The CDR3 DNA reads TGTGCCAGCAGCGACGAATGGGGACAGAACTATGGCTACACCTTC.

There are a few counts of this clonotype. J is TRBJ1-5 and V is TRBV19; D perhaps matches TRBD1 (5 bases). The V gene's germline CDR1 is LNHDA and CDR2 SQIVND (reference sequence). The CDR3 spans 13 residues. Trimming pared 7 bases from V and 7 bases from J, leaving 14 bases between. Here the CDR3 reads CASTWGEGQPQHF. The CDR3 DNA reads TGTGCCAGTACTTGGGGGGAAGGACAGCCCCAGCATTTT.

The chain links TRBV28 to TRBJ1-1; tentatively, D is TRBD1 (5 bases). V lost 3 bases and J 1 base, leaving 15 bases between the germline ends. Germline V gene lookup returns CDR1 MDHEN and CDR2 SYDVKM. CDR3 size: 16 residues. For the CDR3, the DNA is TGTGCCAGCAGTTTGGCGCAGGGCTCCGGGAACACTGAAGCTTTCTTT. Its protein product is CASSLAQGSGNTEAFF.